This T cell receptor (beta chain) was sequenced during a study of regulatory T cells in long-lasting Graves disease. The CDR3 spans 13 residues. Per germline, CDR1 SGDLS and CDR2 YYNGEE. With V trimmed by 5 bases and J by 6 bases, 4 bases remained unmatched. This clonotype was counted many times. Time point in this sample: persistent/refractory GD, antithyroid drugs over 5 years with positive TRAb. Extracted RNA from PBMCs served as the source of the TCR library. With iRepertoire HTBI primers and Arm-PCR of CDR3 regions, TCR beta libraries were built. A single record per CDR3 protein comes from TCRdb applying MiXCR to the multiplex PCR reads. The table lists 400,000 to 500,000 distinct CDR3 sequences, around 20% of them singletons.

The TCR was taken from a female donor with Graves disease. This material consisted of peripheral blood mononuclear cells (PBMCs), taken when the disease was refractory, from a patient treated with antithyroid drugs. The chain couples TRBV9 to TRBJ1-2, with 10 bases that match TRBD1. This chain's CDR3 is CASSKTGGDGYTF. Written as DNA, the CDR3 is TGTGCCAGCAGTAAGACAGGGGGCGATGGCTACACCTTC.